The 27 T cell receptor beta chains presented below share a single source sample, sequenced in a study of persistence of HIV-infected CD4 T cells. No antigen is known for these receptors. The stimulus was lysate of CMV-infected fibroblasts, 10 ug/mL. Sorted nonresponding memory CD4+ T cells were CD40L-negative, CD69-negative, CD45RO-high. The libraries were made with immunoSEQ version 4 in survey mode. TCRdb's copy holds only in-frame clones and misses some; the assay was immunoSEQ multiplex PCR. Of about 30,000 clones in the sample, 75% to 85% were seen once. The sample consisted of CD4+ T cells sorted from PBMCs after roughly 18-hour stimulation, taken from a patient who received antiretroviral therapy. Source of these receptors: an adult man with HIV who was CMV-seropositive.

This CDR3 reads CASSPGNSGNTIYF. CDR3 sequence (DNA): TGTGCCAGCAGCCCCGGGAACTCTGGAAACACCATATATTTT. The rearrangement uses TRBV7-2 and TRBJ1-3; D unclear. This CDR3 contains 14 residues. Trimming took 5 bases from V and 0 from J, leaving 8 bases between them. Germline loops: CDR1 SGHTA, CDR2 FQGNSA.

This rearrangement joins TRBV7-3 to TRBJ2-2; 9 nucleotides line up with TRBD1. Per the germline V gene, CDR1 is SGHTA and CDR2 is FQGTGA. The CDR3 covers 17 residues. With 2 bases clipped from V and 1 base from J, the junction kept 5 bases outside the gene matches. CDR3 sequence reads: CASSLGPGQGNTGELFF. In DNA, the CDR3 is TGTGCCAGCAGCTTAGGGCCGGGACAGGGGAACACCGGGGAGCTGTTTTTT.

This sequence joins TRBV19 and TRBJ2-3; D is ambiguous. CDR3 length: 13 amino acids. The germline CDR1 and CDR2 sequences are LNHDA and SQIVND (reference sequence). Trimming left V 2 bases short and J 6 bases short, with 9 bases between. CDR3 DNA sequence: TGTGCCAGTAGTATAAGGCGTTGGGATACGCAGTATTTT. Residues: CASSIRRWDTQYF.

The chain combines TRBV7-2 with TRBJ2-1; TRBD2 is a possible D gene (6 bases). The germline V gene encodes CDR1 SGHTA and CDR2 FQGNSA. CDR3 length equals 15 residues. The V end lost 1 base, the J end lost 2 bases, and 9 bases lay between the germline ends. The CDR3 spells CASSLVGGAYNEQFF. CDR3 nucleotides: TGTGCCAGCAGCTTAGTGGGGGGTGCCTACAATGAGCAGTTCTTC.

The chain joins TRBV6-1 to TRBJ2-3, with D unresolved. V dropped 1 base and J dropped 2 bases, with 13 bases sitting between them. This CDR3 is built from 16 residues. Per the germline V gene, CDR1 is MNHNS and CDR2 is SASEGT. In nucleotides, the CDR3 is TGTGCCAGCAGTGAAGGGACCTTAACTAACACAGATACGCAGTATTTT. Its protein is CASSEGTLTNTDTQYF.

This chain connects TRBV15 to TRBJ1-3; D is uncertain. Germline V gene lookup returns CDR1 LNHNV and CDR2 YYDKDF (reference sequence). The germline V and J ends were trimmed by 1 base and 0 bases, with 10 bases remaining between them. CDR3 length: 16 residues. CDR3 sequence reads: CATSRVRLTSGNTIYF. The CDR3 DNA is TGTGCCACCAGCAGAGTTAGGTTAACCTCTGGAAACACCATATATTTT.

This chain links TRBV5-1 with TRBJ2-3; 11 positions agree with TRBD2. CDR3 length: 15 residues. The germline gives CDR1 SGHRS, CDR2 YFSETQ. Trimming took 4 bases from V and 3 from J; bases not matched to a gene: 4. The CDR3 loop is CASSVAGGPTDTQYF. The CDR3 nucleotides are TGCGCCAGCAGCGTAGCGGGGGGGCCAACAGATACGCAGTATTTT.

This rearrangement joins TRBV28 to TRBJ2-7, with 10 nucleotides matching TRBD1. The CDR3 runs 17 residues. From germline, CDR1 is MDHEN and CDR2 SYDVKM. The trim removed 7 bases at V and 4 bases at J, leaving 16 bases unmatched. The DNA for the CDR3 is TGTGCCAGCAACTCTCCTTGGGGGGACAGGGGATATTACGAGCAGTACTTC. This codes for CASNSPWGDRGYYEQYF.

The chain carries TRBV30 and TRBJ2-1; unclear D gene. There are 10 residues in the CDR3. V lost 2 bases to trimming and J lost 8 bases, with 4 bases between them. Germline V gene lookup returns CDR1 GTSNPN and CDR2 SVGIG (reference sequence). The CDR3 DNA follows: TGTGCCTGGAGTAGGTATGAGCAGTTCTTC. It translates to CAWSRYEQFF. The variable domain in full, with the rest retrieved from reference TRBV30 and TRBJ2-1, is SQTIHQWPATLVQPVGSPLSLECTVEGTSNPNLYWYRQAAGRGLQLLFYSVGIGQISSEVPQNLSASRPQDRQFILSSKKLLLSDSGFYLCAWSRYEQFFGPGTRLTVL.

The chain carries TRBV11-1 and TRBJ2-7, with TRBD1 identical over 8 bases. The CDR3 consists of 14 residues. The trim removed 2 bases at V and 5 bases at J, leaving 5 bases unmatched. Germline CDR1 SGHAT, CDR2 FQDESV (reference sequence). CDR3 sequence: CASSLFGQGHEQYF. In DNA, the CDR3 is TGTGCCAGCAGCTTATTTGGACAGGGCCACGAGCAGTACTTC.

The chain has TRBV5-4 and TRBJ2-4; 8 bases are a match to TRBD1. The CDR3 sequence is 13 residues long. The V gene's germline CDR1 is SGHNT and CDR2 YYREEE (reference sequence). Trimming cost V 3 bases and J 6 bases; bases outside gene matches: 2. DNA of the CDR3: TGTGCCAGCAGCTCCGACAGGGGAAACATTCAGTACTTC. It codes for CASSSDRGNIQYF.

The chain has TRBV3-1 (or the pseudogene TRBV3-2) and TRBJ1-5; TRBD1 aligns across 9 bases. V shed 2 bases, J shed 5 bases, and the junction held 4 bases outside the gene matches. The germline CDR1 and CDR2 sequences are LGHDT and YNNKEL (reference sequence). The CDR3 consists of 15 residues. Written as DNA, the CDR3 is TGTGCCAGCAGCCAATCAACAGGGGGCCATCAGCCCCAGCATTTT. Translating gives CASSQSTGGHQPQHF.

The V gene is TRBV30, the J gene TRBJ1-1, with a possible D match to TRBD1 (6 bases). Per the germline V gene, CDR1 is GTSNPN and CDR2 is SVGIG (reference sequence). This CDR3 has 13 residues. The V end lost 3 bases, the J end lost 5 bases, and 13 bases lay between the germline ends. The CDR3 here is CAWSQRGSTEAFF. CDR3 nucleotides: TGTGCCTGGAGCCAAAGGGGGTCGACTGAAGCTTTCTTT.

This clone showed up just once. The chain employs TRBV5-1 and TRBJ2-7; 10 bases align to TRBD1. V trimming: 2 bases; J trimming: 5 bases; junction bases outside the gene matches: 7. CDR1 and CDR2 (germline): SGHRS, YFSETQ. The CDR3 loop spans 15 amino acids. In DNA, the CDR3 is TGCGCCAGCAGCTTAGGGACAGGGGTGATCCACGAGCAGTACTTC. It translates to CASSLGTGVIHEQYF. Based on the CDR3 plus reference TRBV5-1 and TRBJ2-7, the full variable domain is KAGVTQTPRYLIKTRGQQVTLSCSPISGHRSVSWYQQTPGQGLQFLFEYFSETQRNKGNFPGRFSGRQFSNSRSEMNVSTLELGDSALYLCASSLGTGVIHEQYFGPGTRLTVT.

This chain links TRBV27 with TRBJ2-2; D not resolved. CDR1 MNHEY and CDR2 SMNVEV come from the germline V gene (reference sequence). The length of the CDR3 is 18 residues. V dropped 4 bases and J dropped 0 bases, with 18 bases sitting between them. CDR3: CASSSVRVSLANTGELFF. The CDR3 nucleotides are TGTGCCAGCAGTTCAGTTAGGGTGTCCCTCGCGAACACCGGGGAGCTGTTTTTT.

The V call is TRBV30, the J call TRBJ1-1, with 10 bases lining up with TRBD1. Germline lookup yields CDR1 GTSNPN and CDR2 SVGIG (reference sequence). Germline trimming cut 0 bases from V and 10 bases from J; bases unmatched to any gene: 20. This CDR3 has 18 residues. The CDR3 DNA is TGTGCCTGGAGTGTTAGGGGACAGGGGTCCTCCCTGAACACTAGAGCTTTCTTT. Its protein product is CAWSVRGQGSSLNTRAFF.

A few counts support this clone. The CDR3 loop reads CASSEWGPNTEAFF. Written as DNA, the CDR3 is TGTGCCAGCAGTGAGTGGGGCCCGAACACTGAAGCTTTCTTT. The chain is built from TRBV2 and TRBJ1-1; perhaps TRBD1 as D (5 bases). The CDR3 extends over 14 amino acids. The V gene's germline CDR1 is SNHLY and CDR2 FYNNEI. V lost 3 bases, J lost 1 base, and 9 bases lay in between.

CDR3 residues: CASSLGSYNEQFF. The DNA of the CDR3 is TGCGCCAGCAGCTTAGGCAGCTACAATGAGCAGTTCTTC. The V call is TRBV5-1, the J call TRBJ2-1; D unclear. V was pared by 2 bases and J by 3 bases, with 6 bases between. This CDR3 comprises 13 residues. Germline lookup yields CDR1 SGHRS and CDR2 YFSETQ.

The chain employs TRBV29-1 and TRBJ2-3; D unresolved. The CDR3 is made up of 12 amino acids. Germline-derived CDR1 and CDR2 are SQVTM and ANQGSEA. The V gene lost 1 base and the J gene lost 6 bases, with 8 bases spanning the gap. The CDR3 region is CSVEAHRDTQYF. The CDR3 DNA reads TGCAGCGTTGAAGCCCACCGGGATACGCAGTATTTT.

This chain joins TRBV19 and TRBJ1-2; TRBD1 aligns across 8 bases. Germline CDR1 and CDR2: LNHDA and SQIVND (reference sequence). With V trimmed by 4 bases and J by 8 bases, 18 bases remained unmatched. This CDR3 region has 17 residues. The CDR3, as DNA: TGTGCCAGTAGTAGTCAGGGACAGGCGCTACAGGGACAAGGCTACACCTTC. Translated, it gives CASSSQGQALQGQGYTF.

The chain couples TRBV6-5 to TRBJ2-7, with D possibly being TRBD1 (6 bases). The CDR3 runs to 14 residues. Germline assignment: CDR1 MNHEY and CDR2 SVGAGI. The V end was cut by 6 bases, the J end by 2 bases, with 14 bases between. The CDR3 sequence: CASREVQGPYEQYF. CDR3 nucleotides: TGTGCCAGCAGGGAGGTGCAGGGGCCCTACGAGCAGTACTTC.

The gene calls are TRBV7-9 and TRBJ1-1, with 8 bases fitting TRBD1. The length of the CDR3 is 13 residues. The trim removed 4 bases at V and 5 bases at J, leaving 3 bases unmatched. Per germline, CDR1 SEHNR and CDR2 FQNEAQ (reference sequence). CDR3: CASSYTGGTEAFF. In nucleotides, the CDR3 is TGTGCCAGCAGCTACACAGGGGGAACTGAAGCTTTCTTT.

A few counts support this clone. V and J are TRBV11-3 and TRBJ2-1; D unresolved. CDR1 is SGHNT, CDR2 YENEEA, per germline. V lost 1 base and J 0 bases, leaving 7 bases between the germline ends. CDR3 length equals 15 residues. This CDR3 reads CASSLGIHSYNEQFF. The CDR3, as DNA: TGTGCCAGCAGCTTAGGCATCCACTCCTACAATGAGCAGTTCTTC.

This clone was recorded only once. The chain links TRBV4-2 to TRBJ2-7; TRBD2 might be the D (6 bases). The germline V gene encodes CDR1 LGHNA and CDR2 YNFKEQ. The V gene lost 0 bases and the J gene lost 2 bases, with 11 bases spanning the gap. The length of the CDR3 is 15 residues. CDR3 region: CASSQDGGVAYEQYF. The CDR3 region has the DNA TGTGCCAGCAGCCAAGATGGCGGGGTCGCCTACGAGCAGTACTTC.

This sequence joins TRBV5-6 and TRBJ1-4, with 7 bases lining up with TRBD1. V gave up 0 bases and J gave up 7 bases; unmatched junction bases: 3. Germline CDR1 is SGHDT and CDR2 is YYEEEE. The CDR3 length is 14 residues. Here the CDR3 reads CASSLEGASEKLFF. CDR3 in DNA: TGTGCCAGCAGCTTGGAGGGGGCGAGTGAAAAACTGTTTTTT.

This rearrangement joins TRBV11-3 to TRBJ2-1; 9 bases are shared with TRBD1. CDR1 is SGHNT, CDR2 YENEEA, per germline. J was trimmed by 5 bases and V by 1 base; bases with no gene match: 3. The length of the CDR3 is 15 residues. The CDR3 here is CASSLGNRGHNEQFF. Here the CDR3 DNA reads TGTGCCAGCAGCTTAGGAAACAGGGGGCACAATGAGCAGTTCTTC.

The chain is built from TRBV7-9 and TRBJ2-7; weak D call: TRBD1 (6 bases). The CDR3 extends over 13 amino acids. V shed 5 bases and J shed 5 bases, with 13 bases lying between them. CDR1 and CDR2 from the germline V gene are SEHNR and FQNEAQ (reference sequence). The CDR3 DNA sequence: TGTGCCAGCAGCACACAGGGTGTCCACGAGCAGTACTTC. It yields the protein CASSTQGVHEQYF.